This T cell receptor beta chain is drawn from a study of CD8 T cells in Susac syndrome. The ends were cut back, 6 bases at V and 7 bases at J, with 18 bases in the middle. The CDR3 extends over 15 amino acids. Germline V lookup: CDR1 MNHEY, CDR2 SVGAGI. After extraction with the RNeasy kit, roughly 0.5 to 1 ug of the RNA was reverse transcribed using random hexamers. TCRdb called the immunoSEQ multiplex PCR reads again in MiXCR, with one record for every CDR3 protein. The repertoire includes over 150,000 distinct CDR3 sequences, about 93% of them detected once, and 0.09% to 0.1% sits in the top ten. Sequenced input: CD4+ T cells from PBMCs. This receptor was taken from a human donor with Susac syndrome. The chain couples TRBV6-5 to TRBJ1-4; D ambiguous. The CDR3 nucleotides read TGTGCCAGCAGCGACCAACCCACCCGGGGTGAAAAACTGTTTTTT. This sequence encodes CASSDQPTRGEKLFF.